Sequencing of this T cell receptor (beta chain) was carried out in a study of blood T cell repertoires in COVID-19. Study overall: COVID-19 samples collected from the United States, Italy and Spain covered acute and convalescent phases. T cells, B-cell-depleted T cells, or PBMCs supplied cDNA or gDNA.

Under the authors' procedure: Reference gene primer amplification yielded estimated nucleated cell counts. Measured with immunoSEQ multiplex PCR; TCRdb has only the in-frame clones, and not every one. That table supplies the V and J calls and clone size; D and trimming were determined from the DNA. The sample yields some 180,000 clones, less than 90% seen once. Per germline, CDR1 SGDLS and CDR2 YYNGEE. J was trimmed by 0 bases and V by 4 bases; bases with no gene match: 3. The CDR3 has 14 amino acids. The sample was peripheral blood. This sequence joins TRBV9 and TRBJ1-1; 7 bases align to TRBD1. This clonotype was sampled from a man between 65 and 79 years old with active or convalescent COVID-19. The CDR3 region is CASSQGQVNTEAFF. The DNA for the CDR3 is TGTGCCAGCAGCCAAGGACAGGTGAACACTGAAGCTTTCTTT.